Below, one T cell receptor (beta chain) is given with its context. Its antigen is still unknown. One end of the junction varies from germline; a read error may be responsible. From the germline J gene comes the end of the CDR3, since the read stops 3 residues before it. Using the immunoSEQ assay, multiplex PCR amplified TCR beta CDR3 regions from an average of approximately 1,200 ng of genomic DNA per sample. To correct primer bias, the assay used a complete synthetic TCR repertoire to set an amplification baseline. The amplicons were sequenced on the Illumina platform. The source study handled its data this way. Sequence errors were corrected by clustering with frequency ratios and a modified nearest-neighbor algorithm, and the sequences were then analyzed in the immunoSEQ Analyzer using IMGT gene definitions. At each rarefaction depth, TCR richness and evenness were averaged over 20 rarefaction repeats, and samples with fewer sequences than the depth were excluded. V, D and J gene relative abundances were compared between groups with Wilcoxon rank sum tests, applying FDR correction. An intraclass correlation of 95% to 97% for TCR richness and an average of about 82% across approximately 63 gene segments were obtained from the blinded duplicates. TCRdb re-hosts the immuneACCESS table, in-frame sequences only. Its copies lack some clones; in the studies checked, an unresolved V gene accounts for under half of them, and the cause for the rest is not known. That table supplies the V and J calls and clone size; D and trimming were determined from the DNA. This sample's table lists under 20,000 clones. The top ten constitute around 3.3% of the sample.

The entry originates in a study of T cells in women clearing cervical HPV infection (dated by TCRdb to 2017 to 2018). Regarding the complete study: The cases were some 27 women with histologically confirmed HPV16-related CIN3 or worse, and 2 of these cases were invasive cancers. The approximately 23 controls were women who cleared a single incident HPV16 infection within 12 months without developing precancer or cancer. Blood from cases was drawn at the visit where the lesion was first identified, while blood from controls was drawn once the infection was no longer detected. For cases, the median interval between lesion detection and blood sampling was more than 130 days, with an interquartile range of roughly 90 to 200 days. Since HLA typing was available for only a few women, HLA type could not be ruled out as a confounder. This exploratory proof-of-principle case-control study, nested within the Guanacaste HPV Natural History Study in Costa Rica, compared TCR repertoires among women with different cervical HPV16 outcomes. Cases and controls were matched on year of sample collection and on age within five years. A median age of roughly 33 years was observed in cases versus around 40 in controls, and no significant differences in baseline characteristics were found. The parent cohort enrolled 9,800 or so women aged 18 or older in Guanacaste, Costa Rica, during about 1992 to 1994 and followed them for more than 6 years. Five blinded duplicates per group were added as quality controls, giving roughly 60 samples: 50 or so participants and around ten replicates. What the study reported, not specific to this receptor: By combining richness with V gene abundances, random forest classifiers separated cases from controls with an estimated AUC of 0.83. Because the number of T cells per sample was unknown, the richness differences could reflect varying T-cell content rather than repertoire biology. Significantly higher TCR repertoire richness was observed in CIN3+ cases than in controls across sequencing depths, whereas no difference in evenness was found. The cross-sectional design could not show whether the associations came before the infection or were a result of it, and neither effector/memory subsets nor HPV-specific T cells were isolated. TRBV6-7 relative abundance was lower in cases than in controls (about 0.099% versus 0.17%; Bonferroni P = 0.0008).

Every participant had a single incident cervical HPV16 infection, and women with prevalent HPV16 infections were excluded. Cervical HPV DNA was detected with MY09/MY11 PCR, and genotyping was done by dot-blot hybridization. Under 17 mL of heparinized blood was centrifuged, after which the buffy coat was aliquoted, frozen at -30 degrees C, and then stored at -80 degrees C. QIAGEN kits were used to extract genomic DNA from buffy coat specimens. From a lookup of the germline V gene (reference sequence), CDR1 and CDR2 are SEHNR and FQNEAQ. The CDR3 numbers 11 residues from cysteine through phenylalanine. Sequencing covers 24 bases of the CDR3, shown here with the frame starting at base 1.

The TCR sequence derives from a woman aged 18 to 69 with a cervical HPV16 infection that either progressed to CIN3+ or cleared (not recorded which). The chain is made from TRBV7-9 and TRBJ2-5; possibly the D gene is TRBD2, per 5 matching bases. Sequences were obtained from blood buffy coat. The sequenced part of the CDR3 DNA is TGTGCCGGCAGCTTAGGAGGGACC. This is translated as CAGSLGGT. The CDR3 as a whole reads CAGSLGGTQYF.